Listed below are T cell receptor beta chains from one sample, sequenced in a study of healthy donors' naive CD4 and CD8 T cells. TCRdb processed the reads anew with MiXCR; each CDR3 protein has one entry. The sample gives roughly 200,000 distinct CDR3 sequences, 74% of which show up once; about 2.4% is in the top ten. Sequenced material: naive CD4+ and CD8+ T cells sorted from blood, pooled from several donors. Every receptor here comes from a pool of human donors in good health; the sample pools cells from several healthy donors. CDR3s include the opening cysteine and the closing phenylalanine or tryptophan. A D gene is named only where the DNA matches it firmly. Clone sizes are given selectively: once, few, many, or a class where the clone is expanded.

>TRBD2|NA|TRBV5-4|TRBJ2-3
CASSVGTSGTTGDTQYF
TGTGCCAGCAGCGTCGGGACTAGCGGGACCACAGGAGATACGCAGTATTTT
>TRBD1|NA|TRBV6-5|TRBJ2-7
CASRGLSNRGFYEQYF
TGTGCCAGCAGAGGTTTGTCCAACAGGGGGTTTTACGAGCAGTACTTC
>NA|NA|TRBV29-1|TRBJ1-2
CSVARDPYGYTF
TGCAGCGTTGCCCGGGACCCATATGGCTACACCTTC
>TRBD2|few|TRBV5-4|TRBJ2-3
CASTPGGTSGSTDTQYF
TGTGCCAGCACGCCGGGGGGGACTAGCGGGAGCACAGATACGCAGTATTTT
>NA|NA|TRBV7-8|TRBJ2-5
CASSLGGQVKTQYF
TGTGCCAGCAGCTTAGGCGGTCAGGTGAAGACCCAGTACTTC
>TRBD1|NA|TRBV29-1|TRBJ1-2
CSVTDRERGGYTF
TGCAGCGTAACGGACAGGGAGCGTGGTGGCTACACCTTC
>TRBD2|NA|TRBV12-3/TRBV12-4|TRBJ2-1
CASSHTSGSYNEQFF
TGTGCCAGCAGTCACACTAGCGGCTCCTACAATGAGCAGTTCTTC
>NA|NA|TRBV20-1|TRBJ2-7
CSATKRDGAYEQYF
TGCAGTGCGACGAAGAGGGACGGGGCGTACGAGCAGTACTTC
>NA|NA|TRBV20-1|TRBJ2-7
CSAREDSYEQYF
TGCAGTGCTAGGGAAGACAGCTACGAGCAGTACTTC
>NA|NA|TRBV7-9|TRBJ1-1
CASSFQMNTEAFF
TGTGCCAGCAGCTTCCAGATGAACACTGAAGCTTTCTTT
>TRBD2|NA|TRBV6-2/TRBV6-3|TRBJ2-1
CASTNSGRFLWNEQFF
TGTGCCAGCACCAATAGCGGGAGGTTCCTCTGGAATGAGCAGTTCTTC
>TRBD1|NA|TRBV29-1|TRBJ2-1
CSVPRQGYNEQFF
TGCAGCGTTCCCCGACAGGGTTACAATGAGCAGTTCTTC
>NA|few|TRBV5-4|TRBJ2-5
CASSLEASQETQYF
TGTGCCAGCAGCTTGGAGGCTAGCCAAGAGACCCAGTACTTC
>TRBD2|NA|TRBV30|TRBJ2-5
CAWSGGLAGGQETQYF
TGTGCCTGGAGTGGGGGACTAGCGGGGGGACAAGAGACCCAGTACTTC
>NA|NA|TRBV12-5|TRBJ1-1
CASGVEAFF
TGTGCTAGTGGTGTTGAAGCTTTCTTT
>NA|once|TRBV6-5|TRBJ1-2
CASSSGTPHYGYTF
TGTGCCAGCAGTTCTGGGACACCGCACTATGGCTACACCTTC
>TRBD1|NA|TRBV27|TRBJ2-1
CASSLIGGTGAHEQFF
TGTGCCAGCAGTTTAATTGGTGGGACAGGGGCTCATGAGCAGTTCTTC
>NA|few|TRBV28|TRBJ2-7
CASTLPQRVCYEQYF
TGTGCCAGCACACTTCCCCAGCGGGTATGCTACGAGCAGTACTTC
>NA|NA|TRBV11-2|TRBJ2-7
CASSQPRGSHEQYF
TGTGCCAGCAGCCAACCGAGGGGGTCCCACGAGCAGTACTTC
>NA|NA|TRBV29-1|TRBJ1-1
CSGRTPNTEAFF
TGCAGCGGAAGGACACCGAACACTGAAGCTTTCTTT
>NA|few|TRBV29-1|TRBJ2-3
CSVQGPDTQYF
TGCAGCGTTCAGGGACCAGATACGCAGTATTTT
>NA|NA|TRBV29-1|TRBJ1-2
CSVEGGTGKRAGGYTF
TGCAGCGTTGAGGGAGGAACGGGAAAGAGGGCTGGTGGCTACACCTTC